This TCR beta chain was recorded in a study of blood T cell repertoires in COVID-19. As for the study in general: T cells, B-cell-depleted T cells, or PBMCs supplied cDNA or gDNA.

Participants came from around 25 US areas, aged about 18 to 95 years. Participants reported their clinical history, and cohort assignment relied on those reports. The CDR3 loop spans 12 amino acids. Germline CDR1 SGHVS, CDR2 FQNEAQ. Unmatched junction bases numbered 5, after V lost 3 bases and J lost 12 bases. Some clones are missing from TCRdb's copy, which holds only in-frame ones; the method was immunoSEQ multiplex PCR. The sample has fewer than 500,000 clones, about 85% seen once. This clone was observed a single time. This receptor was taken from a woman aged 18-29 years who had recovered from COVID-19. The sample comprised PBMCs or T cells enriched from blood (not recorded which). V and J are TRBV7-8 and TRBJ2-5, with TRBD1 matching 9 bases. CDR3: CASSLMGQGKYF. The CDR3 nucleotides are TGTGCCAGCAGCTTGATGGGACAGGGAAAGTACTTC.